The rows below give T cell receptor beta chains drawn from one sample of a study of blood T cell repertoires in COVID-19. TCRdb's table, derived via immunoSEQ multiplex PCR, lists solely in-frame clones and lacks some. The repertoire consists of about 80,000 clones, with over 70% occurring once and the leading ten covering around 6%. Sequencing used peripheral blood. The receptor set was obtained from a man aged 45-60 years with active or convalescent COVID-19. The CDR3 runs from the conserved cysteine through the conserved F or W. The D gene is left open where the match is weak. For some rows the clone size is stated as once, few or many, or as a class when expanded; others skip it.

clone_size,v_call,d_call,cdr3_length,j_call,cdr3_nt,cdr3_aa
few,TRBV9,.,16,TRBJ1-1,TGTGCCAGCAGCGTAGTGGACAGCCTTTTTTCCACTGAAGCTTTCTTT,CASSVVDSLFSTEAFF
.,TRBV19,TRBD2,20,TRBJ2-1,TGTGCCAGTAGTATTCAGCGGGCTAGCGGTTCCATAACTCCCTACAATGAGCAGTTCTTC,CASSIQRASGSITPYNEQFF
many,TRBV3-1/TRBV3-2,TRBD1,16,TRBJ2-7,TGTGCCAGCAGCCAAGAGGACAGGGGCCTTCCCTACGAGCAGTACTTC,CASSQEDRGLPYEQYF
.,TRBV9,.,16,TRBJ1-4,TGTGCCAGCAGCGTAGTTGGGGGCGCAACTAATGAAAAACTGTTTTTT,CASSVVGGATNEKLFF
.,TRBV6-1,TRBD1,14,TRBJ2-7,TGTGCCAGCAGTGAAGGCGACAGGGCCTACGAGCAGTACTTC,CASSEGDRAYEQYF
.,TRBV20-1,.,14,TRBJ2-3,TGCAGTGCTAGTAAGGGCGGGGCAGGAGATACGCAGTATTTT,CSASKGGAGDTQYF
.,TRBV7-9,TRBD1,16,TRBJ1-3,TGTGCCAGCAGCTTGGAGGGGGCCATCTCTGGAAACACCATATATTTT,CASSLEGAISGNTIYF
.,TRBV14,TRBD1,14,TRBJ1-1,TGTGCCAGCACCCCAGGACAGGGGGTAGCTGAAGCTTTCTTT,CASTPGQGVAEAFF
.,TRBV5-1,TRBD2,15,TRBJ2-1,TGCGCCAGCAGCGTCACTAGCGGGGGGGCCGATGAGCAGTTCTTC,CASSVTSGGADEQFF
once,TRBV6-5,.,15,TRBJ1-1,TGTGCCAGCAGTAACCAAGGGGTCGTGATAACTGAAGCTTTCTTT,CASSNQGVVITEAFF
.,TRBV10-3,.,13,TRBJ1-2,TGTGCCATCACCACGGAGGAACGCGGCGGCTACACCTTC,CAITTEERGGYTF
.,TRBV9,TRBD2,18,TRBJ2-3,TGTGCCAGCAGCCCTAGCGGGGGGGCGGGAATCAGCACAGATACGCAGTATTTT,CASSPSGGAGISTDTQYF
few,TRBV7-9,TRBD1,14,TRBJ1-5,TGTGCCAGCAGCCAGGGGGGCGCCTATCAGCCCCAGCATTTT,CASSQGGAYQPQHF
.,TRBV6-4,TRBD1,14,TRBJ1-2,TGTGCCAGCAGTGAATCCGGACAGGGGCATGGCTACACCTTC,CASSESGQGHGYTF
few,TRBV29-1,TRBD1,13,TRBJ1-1,TGCAGCGTCCACAGGGGGCCGAACACTGAAGCTTTCTTT,CSVHRGPNTEAFF
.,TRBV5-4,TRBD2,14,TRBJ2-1,TGTGCCAGCGGGGCGGGGGGTTCCTACAATGAGCAGTTCTTC,CASGAGGSYNEQFF
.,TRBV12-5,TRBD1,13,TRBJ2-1,TGTGCTAGTGGTTCCAGGGGGAGATGGGAGCAGTTCTTC,CASGSRGRWEQFF
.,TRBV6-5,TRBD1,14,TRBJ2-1,TGTGCCAGCCTACCCGGGACAGGGTTGAATGAGCAGTTCTTC,CASLPGTGLNEQFF
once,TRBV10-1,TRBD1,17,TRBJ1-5,TGCGCCAGCAGTGAGAAACGGGACAGGAGATTCAATCAGCCCCAGCATTTT,CASSEKRDRRFNQPQHF
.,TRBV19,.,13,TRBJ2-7,TGTGCCAGTAGTAGGGGGGGCCCCTACGAGCAGTACTTC,CASSRGGPYEQYF
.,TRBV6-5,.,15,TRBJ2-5,TGTGCCAGCACCCTCTCCCAGGGCCCCCAAGAGACCCAGTACTTC,CASTLSQGPQETQYF
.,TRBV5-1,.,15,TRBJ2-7,TGCGCCAGCAGCCCGCCTTCGGTAAACCCCTACGAGCAGTACTTC,CASSPPSVNPYEQYF
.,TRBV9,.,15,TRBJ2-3,TGTGCCAGCAGCCCCGGAGGCGGGGGCACAGATACGCAGTATTTT,CASSPGGGGTDTQYF
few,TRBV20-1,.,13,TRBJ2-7,TGCAGTGCTAGTCTGGGGGGGGCTCGGGAACAGTACTTC,CSASLGGAREQYF
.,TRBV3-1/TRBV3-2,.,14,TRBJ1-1,TGTGCCAGCAGCCACCCCACAGGGTTGACTGAAGCTTTCTTT,CASSHPTGLTEAFF
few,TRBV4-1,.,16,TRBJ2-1,TGCGCCAGCAGCCAAGTACGCCTAGCGTACTACAATGAGCAGTTCTTC,CASSQVRLAYYNEQFF
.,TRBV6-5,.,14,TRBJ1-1,TGTGCCAGCAGTTTTCACAACGGGAGCCCTGAAGCTTTCTTT,CASSFHNGSPEAFF
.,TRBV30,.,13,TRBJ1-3,TGTGCCTGGAGTTTAACGGGAGGAAACACCATATATTTT,CAWSLTGGNTIYF
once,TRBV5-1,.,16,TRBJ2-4,TGCGCCAGCAGCTTGAATCCCTCCGCGTCCAAAAACATTCAGTACTTC,CASSLNPSASKNIQYF
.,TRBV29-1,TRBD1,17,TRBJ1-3,TGCAGCGTTGAAGATGCCGACAGGGACACGGTTGGAAACACCATATATTTT,CSVEDADRDTVGNTIYF
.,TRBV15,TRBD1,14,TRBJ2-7,TGTGCCACCAGCAGAGTGGGACAGGGCTACGAGCAGTACTTC,CATSRVGQGYEQYF
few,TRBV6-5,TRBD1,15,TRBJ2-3,TGTGCCAGCATAGTGACGGGACAGCACACAGATACGCAGTATTTT,CASIVTGQHTDTQYF
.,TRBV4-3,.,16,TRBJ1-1,TGCGCCAGCAGCCAGGGGGGAAGGGTTCTAAACACTGAAGCTTTCTTT,CASSQGGRVLNTEAFF
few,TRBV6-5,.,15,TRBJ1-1,TGTGCCAGCGAACCCGGTATGGGGGGAGTCACTGAAGCTTTCTTT,CASEPGMGGVTEAFF
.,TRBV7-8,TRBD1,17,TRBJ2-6,TGTGCCAGCAGCTCGACAGGGGGCCCGGCTGGGGCCAACGTCCTGACTTTC,CASSSTGGPAGANVLTF
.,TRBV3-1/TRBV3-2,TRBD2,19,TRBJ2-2,TGTGCCAGCAGCCAAGCGACTCGGTCTAGCGGACCCAACACCGGGGAGCTGTTTTTT,CASSQATRSSGPNTGELFF
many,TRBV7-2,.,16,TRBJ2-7,TGTGCCAGCAGCATCCCCGGGACGGGAGCCTCCTACGAGCAGTACTTC,CASSIPGTGASYEQYF
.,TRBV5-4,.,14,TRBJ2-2,TGTGCCAGCAGTGCAGGGGATAGAACCGGGGAGCTGTTTTTT,CASSAGDRTGELFF
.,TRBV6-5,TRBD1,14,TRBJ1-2,TGTGCCAGCAGCCTCTCGGACAGGCCCTATGGCTACACCTTC,CASSLSDRPYGYTF
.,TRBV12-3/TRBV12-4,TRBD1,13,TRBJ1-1,TGTGCCAGCAGTCCCGACGGGACAGGGCAAGCTTTCTTT,CASSPDGTGQAFF
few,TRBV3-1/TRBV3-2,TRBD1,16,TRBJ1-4,TGTGCCAGCAGCCAAGATAGAGGGACAGCTAGTGAAAAACTGTTTTTT,CASSQDRGTASEKLFF
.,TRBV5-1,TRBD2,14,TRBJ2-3,TGCGCCAGCAGCGTGGGACTAGACGCAGATACGCAGTATTTT,CASSVGLDADTQYF
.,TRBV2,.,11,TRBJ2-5,TGTGCCAGCAACTATTGGGAGACCCAGTACTTC,CASNYWETQYF
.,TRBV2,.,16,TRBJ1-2,TGTGCCAACAGTGAAGGGCCGACAGGTCCCTCACGGGGCTACACCTTC,CANSEGPTGPSRGYTF
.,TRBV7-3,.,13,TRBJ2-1,TGTGCCAGCAGCCCGGGGACTTACAATGAGCAGTTCTTC,CASSPGTYNEQFF
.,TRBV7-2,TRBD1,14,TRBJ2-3,TGTGCCAGCAGCCCGGGACAGGCTGCAGATACGCAGTATTTT,CASSPGQAADTQYF
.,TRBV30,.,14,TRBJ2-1,TGTGCCTGGAGTGGCCCCGCGGGGAGGAATGAGCAGTTCTTC,CAWSGPAGRNEQFF
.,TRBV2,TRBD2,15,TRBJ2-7,TGTGCCAGCAGTGAAGCAGGGCGGGGGAGGAACGAGCAGTACTTC,CASSEAGRGRNEQYF
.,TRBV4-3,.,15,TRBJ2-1,TGCGCCAGCAGCCACCTTGCGGGGAGCGACAATGAGCAGTTCTTC,CASSHLAGSDNEQFF
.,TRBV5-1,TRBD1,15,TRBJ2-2,TGCGCCAGCAGCTTGCGGACAGGGGATACCGGGGAGCTGTTTTTT,CASSLRTGDTGELFF
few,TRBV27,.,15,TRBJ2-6,TGTGCCAGCAGTTTATTCAGGGCTGGGGCCAACGTCCTGACTTTC,CASSLFRAGANVLTF
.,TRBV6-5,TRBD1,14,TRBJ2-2,TGTGCCAGCAGCCCCGACAGGGGCGGGAACGAGCTGTTTTTT,CASSPDRGGNELFF
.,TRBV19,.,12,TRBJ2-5,TGTGCCACCCAGGGAAACCGGGAGACCCAGTACTTC,CATQGNRETQYF